In its sample, the clone carrying this T cell receptor (beta chain) was seen a few times. TCRdb re-derived calls from the 5' RACE reads in MiXCR, one entry per CDR3 protein. The profile shows about 82,000 distinct CDR3 sequences, roughly 15% of them singletons. This entry belongs to a study of T-cell memory formation after mild COVID-19. V gave up 6 bases and J gave up 7 bases, with 18 bases separating them. The CDR3 has 13 amino acids. Germline CDR1 reads DFQATT; CDR2 reads SNEGSKA (reference sequence). The chain links TRBV20-1 to TRBJ1-1; D uncertain. This receptor was identified in a man between 18 and 29 years old who had mild COVID-19 (a few samples of this study predate the infection). Cell type and time point are not known. The sequenced sample consisted of PBMCs or a T cell subset sorted from them (not recorded which). Written as DNA, the CDR3 is TGCAGTGCACGGAGCACACGCTCATTTGAAGCTTTCTTT. Its translation is CSARSTRSFEAFF.